What follows are 22 T cell receptor beta chains derived from one specimen sequenced in a study of Graves' ophthalmopathy and Graves' hyperthyroidism. RNA served as the template for amplifying TCR beta CDR3 regions. An opening RT-PCR round employed HTBI primers and preceded a second-round multiplex PCR. MiXCR was run by TCRdb on the multiplex PCR reads, yielding one entry per CDR3 protein. The sample yields 220,000 or so distinct CDR3 sequences, 20% to 25% seen once. Sequenced sample: peripheral blood. The receptor source for this set is a woman between 45 and 60 years old with Graves' ophthalmopathy.

This clonotype was observed a handful of times. The V and J genes are TRBV7-8 and TRBJ1-5; 12 bases fit TRBD1. CDR3 length equals 17 residues. Germline lookup yields CDR1 SGHVS and CDR2 FQNEAQ. The trim removed 3 bases at V and 6 bases at J, leaving 9 bases unmatched. CDR3 coding DNA: TGTGCCAGCAGCTTGGGCTACCGGGACAGGGGGCGTCAGCCCCAGCATTTT. It encodes CASSLGYRDRGRQPQHF.

This clonotype was seen repeatedly, ten times or more. The chain carries TRBV10-3 and TRBJ1-5; 7 bases map to TRBD1. There are 13 residues in the CDR3. The trim removed 5 bases at V and 7 bases at J, leaving 5 bases unmatched. In germline, CDR1 is ENHRY, CDR2 SYGVKD. The CDR3 nucleotides read TGTGCCATCAGTAGGGGGCTAGGCCAGCCCCAGCATTTT. Translation gives CAISRGLGQPQHF.

This clonotype was counted at least ten times. The chain joins TRBV6-1 to TRBJ1-5; D is unresolved. Trimming pared 6 bases from V and 4 bases from J, leaving 10 bases between. There are 13 residues in the CDR3. Per germline, CDR1 MNHNS and CDR2 SASEGT. DNA for the CDR3: TGTGCCAGCAGGGTCCGTTTTAATCAGCCCCAGCATTTT. Amino acids: CASRVRFNQPQHF.

The sample holds many counts of this clonotype. The V and J genes are TRBV24-1 and TRBJ2-7, with D unresolved. The ends were cut back, 4 bases at V and 12 bases at J, with 12 bases in the middle. The CDR3 sequence is 11 residues long. The germline V gene has CDR1 KGHDR and CDR2 SFDVKD. CDR3 amino acids: CATSDETYWYF. The CDR3 DNA sequence: TGTGCCACCAGTGACGAGACCTATTGGTACTTC.

This clonotype came up many times. V usage is TRBV2 and J usage is TRBJ2-7; no definite D call. V shed 3 bases and J shed 8 bases, with 8 bases lying between them. This CDR3 contains 11 residues. In germline, CDR1 is SNHLY, CDR2 FYNNEI. CDR3 DNA sequence: TGTGCCAGCAGTGAGAGAACACAGCAGTACTTC. Translation: CASSERTQQYF.

This chain uses TRBV6-2 or TRBV6-3 with TRBJ2-5; no firm D call. This CDR3 region has 16 residues. Germline CDR1 reads MNHEY; CDR2 reads SVGEGT. V lost 1 base and J 2 bases, leaving 14 bases between the germline ends. The CDR3 coding sequence is TGTGCCAGCAGTTACTTGCGGCCGTCAACGCAAGAGACCCAGTACTTC. Protein: CASSYLRPSTQETQYF.

This clonotype was counted many times. The V call is TRBV19, the J call TRBJ1-2; TRBD1 agrees at 8 bases. The ends lost 4 bases at V and 4 bases at J; junction bases unmatched: 14. The germline V gene has CDR1 LNHDA and CDR2 SQIVND (reference sequence). The CDR3 runs to 17 residues. The CDR3 DNA reads as TGTGCCAGTAGTACCCTTCACGCCCTCACAGGGGGCTATGGCTACACCTTC. It is translated as CASSTLHALTGGYGYTF.

This clonotype was recorded many times. This chain connects TRBV10-3 to TRBJ2-5; TRBD2 matches at 12 bases. The germline gives CDR1 ENHRY, CDR2 SYGVKD. Trimming took 10 bases from V and 5 from J; bases not matched to a gene: 17. The CDR3 covers 17 residues. The CDR3 is CATSNPGTSGLSETQYF. In nucleotides, the CDR3 is TGTGCCACCTCAAATCCCGGGACTAGCGGGCTCTCGGAGACCCAGTACTTC.

This chain uses TRBV10-2 with TRBJ2-7; 9 nucleotides match TRBD1. The trim removed 7 bases at V and 2 bases at J, leaving 9 bases unmatched. Germline-derived CDR1 and CDR2 are WSHSY and SAAADI. The CDR3 sequence is 15 residues long. The CDR3: CASINRDRDPYEQYF. The CDR3 DNA is TGCGCCAGCATTAACCGGGACAGGGACCCCTACGAGCAGTACTTC.

This clonotype showed up many times. The gene calls are TRBV7-3 and TRBJ2-1; no clear D gene. From germline, CDR1 is SGHTA and CDR2 FQGTGA. This CDR3 is 12 amino acids long. The V and J ends lost 4 bases and 9 bases respectively, with 10 bases between them. The CDR3 coding sequence is TGTGCCAGCAGCTACCATGCTGGTGAGCAGTTCTTC. Translating it yields CASSYHAGEQFF.

The genes are TRBV19 and TRBJ1-5; D is ambiguous. Trimming took off 5 bases at V and 3 bases at J, with 11 bases between the two ends. Germline V gives CDR1 LNHDA, CDR2 SQIVND (reference sequence). This CDR3 spans 14 amino acids. This chain's CDR3 is CASSSDGYNQPQHF. The CDR3 DNA reads TGTGCCAGTAGTTCGGACGGGTACAATCAGCCCCAGCATTTT.

Many counts were recorded for this clonotype. The chain is built from TRBV18 and TRBJ1-6; 7 bases line up with TRBD1. The CDR3 runs to 15 residues. Germline V gene lookup returns CDR1 KGHSH and CDR2 LQKENI. J lost 7 bases, V lost 6 bases, and 9 bases had no gene match. CDR3 bases: TGTGCCAGCTCCCCCAGGGGGGGTGCCAATTCACCCCTCCACTTT. Translating gives CASSPRGGANSPLHF.

V and J are TRBV7-8 and TRBJ1-5; TRBD1 is a possible D gene (5 bases). Germline CDR1 SGHVS, CDR2 FQNEAQ. V shed 5 bases and J shed 3 bases, with 14 bases lying between them. The CDR3 sequence is 15 residues long. The CDR3: CASSAQGRVNQPQHF. Written as DNA, the CDR3 is TGTGCCAGCAGCGCCCAGGGTCGGGTCAATCAGCCCCAGCATTTT.

This clonotype was detected a few times. The V call is TRBV20-1, the J call TRBJ2-5, with 8 bases identical to TRBD2. Germline loops: CDR1 DFQATT, CDR2 SNEGSKA (reference sequence). J lost 5 bases, V lost 0 bases, and 8 bases had no gene match. The CDR3 loop spans 15 amino acids. Here the CDR3 DNA reads TGCAGTGCTAGAGATCCCTACGGGAGGGACGAGACCCAGTACTTC. Translated: CSARDPYGRDETQYF.

Ten or more counts support this clonotype. The rearrangement links TRBV20-1 to TRBJ2-7; D not certain. The V and J ends lost 4 bases and 1 base respectively, with 14 bases between them. This CDR3 contains 14 residues. CDR1 DFQATT and CDR2 SNEGSKA come from the germline V gene (reference sequence). CDR3 loop: CSAKKAVISYEQYF. The CDR3 bases are TGCAGTGCTAAGAAGGCGGTCATTTCCTACGAGCAGTACTTC.

This clonotype was counted a few times. The chain links TRBV7-9 to TRBJ2-5; maybe TRBD1 (5 bases). Trimming removed 5 bases from V and 4 bases from J, with 14 bases in between. This CDR3 spans 14 amino acids. Germline assignment: CDR1 SEHNR and CDR2 FQNEAQ (reference sequence). CDR3 bases: TGTGCCAGCAGCGACAGAGAATCTCCAGAGACCCAGTACTTC. Its translation is CASSDRESPETQYF. Using reference TRBV7-9 and TRBJ2-5 for the parts outside the CDR3, the full variable domain is DTGVSQNPRHKITKRGQNVTFRCDPISEHNRLYWYRQTLGQGPEFLTYFQNEAQLEKSRLLSDRFSAERPKGSFSTLEIQRTEQGDSAMYLCASSDRESPETQYFGPGTRLLVL.

Many counts were recorded for this clonotype. The genes are TRBV11-2 and TRBJ2-5, with 11 positions matching TRBD1. V dropped 5 bases and J dropped 5; count of bases not matched to a gene: 4. The CDR3 sequence is 14 residues long. Per the germline V gene, CDR1 is SGHAT and CDR2 is FQNNGV. The CDR3 protein is CASSAWTGGETQYF. The CDR3 bases are TGTGCCAGCAGCGCATGGACAGGGGGCGAGACCCAGTACTTC.

This clonotype was seen at least ten times. The V and J genes are TRBV6-5 and TRBJ2-7, with D perhaps matching TRBD2 (6 bases). Germline CDR1 and CDR2: MNHEY and SVGAGI. V was clipped by 9 bases and J by 6 bases, with 21 bases between them. This CDR3 has 14 residues. The CDR3 bases are TGTGCCAGTACGGGGGTAGCGAGAGCCTTCGAGCAGTACTTC. Translating it yields CASTGVARAFEQYF.

The chain carries TRBV6-1 and TRBJ2-7, with D unresolved. Trimming took 2 bases from V and 7 from J, leaving 12 bases between them. CDR1 and CDR2 from the germline V gene are MNHNS and SASEGT. This CDR3 region has 13 residues. The CDR3 loop reads CASSESAAPEQYF. The CDR3 region has the DNA TGTGCCAGCAGTGAATCTGCTGCGCCTGAGCAGTACTTC.

This clonotype was seen only once. The CDR3 protein is CATSRAGGEQYF. In DNA, the CDR3 is TGTGCCACCAGCAGAGCGGGCGGCGAGCAGTACTTC. V is TRBV15 and J is TRBJ2-7; D is ambiguous. The germline CDR1 and CDR2 sequences are LNHNV and YYDKDF (reference sequence). The ends were cut back, 1 base at V and 6 bases at J, with 7 bases in the middle. The CDR3 length is 12 residues. The variable domain in full, with the rest retrieved from reference TRBV15 and TRBJ2-7, is DAMVIQNPRYQVTQFGKPVTLSCSQTLNHNVMYWYQQKSSQAPKLLFHYYDKDFNNEADTPDNFQSRRPNTSFCFLDIRSPGLGDTAMYLCATSRAGGEQYFGPGTRLTVT.

The table lists this clonotype with many counts. The V and J genes are TRBV12-3 or TRBV12-4 and TRBJ2-2; 7 positions match TRBD2. There are 15 residues in the CDR3. V gave up 6 bases and J gave up 9 bases; unmatched junction bases: 13. The CDR3 loop is CASSLLSGGSRELFF. Written as DNA, the CDR3 is TGTGCCAGCAGCCTACTCTCGGGCGGGAGCCGGGAGCTGTTTTTT.

This clonotype has ten or more counts. The genes are TRBV30 and TRBJ2-7; 8 positions match TRBD1. V was clipped by 2 bases and J by 5 bases; unmatched bases: 8. The CDR3 sequence is 14 residues long. Per the germline V gene, CDR1 is GTSNPN and CDR2 is SVGIG (reference sequence). This chain's CDR3 is CAWSLTGARDEQYF. CDR3 nucleotides: TGTGCCTGGAGTTTGACAGGGGCAAGGGACGAGCAGTACTTC.